The 27 T cell receptor beta chains reported below all come from one sample, sequenced in a study of identical twins. TCRdb itself ran the 5' RACE reads through MiXCR, one entry per CDR3 protein. The data show approximately 350,000 distinct CDR3 sequences, around an eighth seen once. This sample also belongs to another study, concerning yellow fever vaccine responses in identical twins.

Sequenced: CD8+ T cells sorted from blood. The source is a woman in her late teens or twenties in good health.

This chain connects TRBV10-3 to TRBJ2-2, with D uncertain. V dropped 8 bases and J dropped 5 bases, with 12 bases sitting between them. Germline CDR1 is ENHRY and CDR2 is SYGVKD. The CDR3 has 13 residues. This CDR3 is CAIGLGSTGELFF. The CDR3 DNA is TGTGCCATCGGTCTAGGAAGTACCGGGGAGCTGTTTTTT.

V gene TRBV20-1 combines with J gene TRBJ2-1; 9 nucleotides agree with TRBD1. J lost 5 bases, V lost 6 bases, and 5 bases had no gene match. Germline CDR1 and CDR2: DFQATT and SNEGSKA (reference sequence). The CDR3 is 13 residues long. For the CDR3, the DNA is TGCAGTGCCCCGGGACAGGGAGACAATGAGCAGTTCTTC. Its translation is CSAPGQGDNEQFF.

This clonotype came up many times. The CDR3 DNA is TGTGCCAGCACCCCCTATGGGACTAGTCGGACCGGGGAGCTGTTTTTT. This sequence encodes CASTPYGTSRTGELFF. This chain joins TRBV27 and TRBJ2-2, with 8 bases lining up with TRBD2. V was clipped by 7 bases and J by 5 bases; unmatched bases: 12. This CDR3 contains 16 residues. Germline values: CDR1 MNHEY, CDR2 SMNVEV (reference sequence).

This rearrangement joins TRBV4-1 to TRBJ2-5; D might be TRBD1 (6 bases). The CDR3 extends over 16 amino acids. The germline V gene has CDR1 MGHRA and CDR2 YSYEKL. V lost 0 bases, J lost 4 bases, and 15 bases lay in between. The CDR3 spells CASSQENAGVGETQYF. Written as DNA, the CDR3 is TGCGCCAGCAGCCAAGAAAACGCAGGGGTTGGAGAGACCCAGTACTTC.

This clonotype occurred many times. The chain joins TRBV3-1 to TRBJ2-7; perhaps TRBD2 as D (5 bases). The V end lost 3 bases, the J end lost 2 bases, and 5 bases lay between the germline ends. Germline values: CDR1 LGHDT, CDR2 YNNKEL (reference sequence). This CDR3 spans 12 amino acids. In DNA, the CDR3 is TGTGCCAGCAGCCACGGGGCCTACGAGCAGTACGTC. Protein sequence: CASSHGAYEQYV.

This clonotype was detected ten times or more. The chain couples TRBV5-1 to TRBJ2-3, with a weak D call TRBD1 (5 bases). Germline CDR1 and CDR2: SGHRS and YFSETQ. The CDR3 has 15 residues. V gave up 0 bases and J gave up 0 bases, with 8 bases separating them. CDR3 sequence reads: CASSLEGASTDTQYF. In DNA, the CDR3 is TGCGCCAGCAGCTTGGAAGGGGCTAGCACAGATACGCAGTATTTT.

The chain links TRBV5-6 to TRBJ1-2, with D unclear. Deletions cut 4 bases from V and 0 bases from J, with 10 bases between. This CDR3 comprises 14 residues. Germline values: CDR1 SGHDT, CDR2 YYEEEE. In nucleotides, the CDR3 is TGTGCCAGCAGCGTAGACGTCGCTAACTATGGCTACACCTTC. This translates into CASSVDVANYGYTF.

The chain carries TRBV20-1 and TRBJ2-1; D is possibly TRBD2 (6 bases). Germline CDR1 DFQATT, CDR2 SNEGSKA (reference sequence). V was cut by 5 bases and J by 0 bases, with 11 bases left in between. CDR3 length: 14 residues. CDR3 protein: CSAEGTDSYNEQFF. The CDR3 coding sequence is TGCAGTGCTGAAGGGACTGACTCCTACAATGAGCAGTTCTTC.

In its sample, this clonotype was seen a few times. CDR3 DNA: TGCAGTGCACAGAAAGAGACCCAGTACTTC. It yields the protein CSAQKETQYF. J is TRBJ2-5 and V is TRBV20-1; D uncertain. The CDR3 extends over 10 amino acids. CDR1 is DFQATT, CDR2 SNEGSKA, per germline (reference sequence). V shed 6 bases and J shed 3 bases, with 5 bases lying between them.

This clonotype came up a few times. This rearrangement joins TRBV11-1 to TRBJ2-5, with 8 positions matching TRBD1. CDR3 length: 15 amino acids. The germline V gene encodes CDR1 SGHAT and CDR2 FQDESV (reference sequence). The V segment lost 2 bases and the J segment 5 bases; nucleotides outside the gene matches: 7. CDR3 sequence (DNA): TGTGCCAGCAGCTTACCGGCAGGGGGCTTGGAGACCCAGTACTTC. This codes for CASSLPAGGLETQYF.

In the case of this clonotype: This could be a read error, since a much larger clone is one nucleotide away. The J gene is TRBJ2-5, the V gene TRBV24-1, with 8 bases matching TRBD2. The CDR3 has 14 residues. CDR1 and CDR2 (germline): KGHDR, SFDVKD. DNA of the CDR3: TGTGCCACCTGTGAGGCGGGGGGCGGAGAGACCCAGTACTTC. Its translation: CATCEAGGGETQYF.

This clonotype was seen only a few times. The genes are TRBV28 and TRBJ2-7; D not resolved. This CDR3 is built from 14 residues. Per germline, CDR1 MDHEN and CDR2 SYDVKM. V lost 3 bases, J lost 1 base, and 10 bases lay in between. The CDR3 here is CASSFAGRSYEQYV. The CDR3 DNA reads as TGTGCCAGCAGTTTCGCCGGCAGATCCTACGAGCAGTACGTC.

In this sample, this clonotype turned up a few times. This rearrangement joins TRBV5-1 to TRBJ2-2; 9 nucleotides line up with TRBD1. This CDR3 is 15 amino acids long. Germline values: CDR1 SGHRS, CDR2 YFSETQ. V shed 8 bases and J 4 bases; nucleotides not matched to a gene: 9. CDR3 nucleotides: TGCGCCAGACCCCCCGGGACAGGGTTCACCGGGGAGCTGTTTTTT. It yields the protein CARPPGTGFTGELFF.

This chain joins TRBV9 and TRBJ2-5; 7 nucleotides align to TRBD2. V shed 3 bases, J shed 0 bases, and the junction held 8 bases outside the gene matches. The germline CDR1 and CDR2 sequences are SGDLS and YYNGEE. CDR3 length: 16 residues. The CDR3 DNA sequence: TGTGCCAGCAGCGGGGAGGGGTTTTCGTACCAAGAGACCCAGTACTTC. Translated, it gives CASSGEGFSYQETQYF. The whole variable domain, remainder taken from reference TRBV9 and TRBJ2-5, is DSGVTQTPKHLITATGQRVTLRCSPRSGDLSVYWYQQSLDQGLQFLIQYYNGEERAKGNILERFSAQQFPDLHSELNLSSLELGDSALYFCASSGEGFSYQETQYFGPGTRLLVL.

The CDR3 protein is CASSPRGSGTYNEQFF. CDR3 DNA sequence: TGTGCCAGCAGCCCCCGCGGGAGCGGAACCTACAATGAGCAGTTCTTC. The rearrangement joins TRBV7-9 to TRBJ2-1; 7 bases fit TRBD2. CDR3 length: 16 amino acids. Germline CDR1 is SEHNR and CDR2 is FQNEAQ (reference sequence). V lost 5 bases and J lost 2; bases outside the gene matches: 9.

The chain has TRBV19 and TRBJ2-7; maybe TRBD2 (5 bases). The ends were cut back, 5 bases at V and 6 bases at J, with 14 bases in the middle. The CDR3 runs to 13 residues. The germline CDR1 and CDR2 sequences are LNHDA and SQIVND (reference sequence). CDR3 sequence: CASSPLSGSEQYF. The CDR3 DNA sequence: TGTGCCAGTAGTCCTCTCTCGGGATCCGAGCAGTACTTC.

This clonotype was counted many times. CDR3 in DNA: TGTGCCAGCAGCTCCACAGGGTTGGACACCGGGGAGCTGTTTTTT. This encodes CASSSTGLDTGELFF. The chain joins TRBV5-6 to TRBJ2-2; TRBD1 might be the D (6 bases). Germline V gives CDR1 SGHDT, CDR2 YYEEEE. The CDR3 extends over 15 amino acids. V gave up 3 bases and J gave up 3 bases, with 12 bases separating them.

In its sample, this clonotype was seen many times. This chain connects TRBV4-1 to TRBJ2-1; no definite D call. V gave up 3 bases and J gave up 0 bases, with 6 bases separating them. This CDR3 region has 14 residues. Germline-derived CDR1 and CDR2 are MGHRA and YSYEKL. The DNA for the CDR3 is TGCGCCAGCAGCCACCAGAGCTCCTACAATGAGCAGTTCTTC. Protein sequence: CASSHQSSYNEQFF.

Ten or more counts support this clonotype. The CDR3 region is CASSVEGTFLAGYTF. The CDR3 region has the DNA TGTGCCAGCAGCGTGGAGGGGACTTTCCTAGCAGGCTACACCTTC. This sequence joins TRBV9 and TRBJ1-2; TRBD1 might be the D (5 bases). Trimming took off 2 bases at V and 8 bases at J, with 19 bases between the two ends. This CDR3 is 15 amino acids long. The germline V gene has CDR1 SGDLS and CDR2 YYNGEE. The full variable domain, rest sourced from reference TRBV9 and TRBJ1-2, is DSGVTQTPKHLITATGQRVTLRCSPRSGDLSVYWYQQSLDQGLQFLIQYYNGEERAKGNILERFSAQQFPDLHSELNLSSLELGDSALYFCASSVEGTFLAGYTFGSGTRLTVV.

The V call is TRBV12-5, the J call TRBJ2-7; the D gene could be TRBD1 or TRBD2 (6 bases each). The germline CDR1 and CDR2 sequences are LGHNT and FRNRAP. The CDR3 totals 15 residues. The V gene lost 1 base and the J gene lost 1 base, with 11 bases spanning the gap. DNA of the CDR3: TGTGCTAGTGGTTTGGGGGGGGACACGTCCTACGAGCAGTACTTC. Protein product: CASGLGGDTSYEQYF.

This clonotype turned up a few times. This chain joins TRBV15 and TRBJ2-2; the match to TRBD2 covers 15 bases. Trimming took 1 base from V and 7 from J; bases not matched to a gene: 7. There are 18 residues in the CDR3. Germline loops: CDR1 LNHNV, CDR2 YYDKDF (reference sequence). The CDR3 DNA sequence: TGTGCCACCAGCAGAGTCCCGGGACTAGCGGGAGGAGTCGGGGAGCTGTTTTTT. Its protein product is CATSRVPGLAGGVGELFF. Variable domain in full (rest from reference TRBV15 and TRBJ2-2): DAMVIQNPRYQVTQFGKPVTLSCSQTLNHNVMYWYQQKSSQAPKLLFHYYDKDFNNEADTPDNFQSRRPNTSFCFLDIRSPGLGDTAMYLCATSRVPGLAGGVGELFFGEGSRLTVL.

The chain is built from TRBV29-1 and TRBJ2-2; D unclear. Trimming cost V 3 bases and J 8 bases, with 10 bases left between them. Looked up from germline, CDR1 is SQVTM and CDR2 is ANQGSEA. The CDR3 loop spans 12 amino acids. Here the CDR3 DNA reads TGCAGCGTTGAGGCGCTAACAGGGGAGCTGTTTTTT. Its translation: CSVEALTGELFF.

This clonotype was picked up one time. This chain uses TRBV11-2 with TRBJ2-4; D assignment may be TRBD1 or TRBD2 (5 bases each). The germline gives CDR1 SGHAT, CDR2 FQNNGV. The CDR3 is 12 residues long. The V end was cut by 1 base, the J end by 14 bases, with 12 bases between. The CDR3 region has the DNA TGTGCCAGCAGCTTAGCCCGGGACGATAAGTACTTC. Its translation: CASSLARDDKYF.

This clonotype was counted a few times. The chain joins TRBV20-1 to TRBJ2-7; 8 bases line up with TRBD1. The CDR3 has 13 amino acids. The V and J ends lost 3 bases and 2 bases, in that order; junction bases with no gene match: 3. Germline V CDR1 and CDR2: DFQATT, SNEGSKA (reference sequence). The chain's CDR3 is CSARTGATYEQYF. The CDR3 DNA sequence: TGCAGTGCTAGGACAGGGGCAACCTACGAGCAGTACTTC.

This clonotype was counted a few times. This sequence joins TRBV12-3 or TRBV12-4 and TRBJ2-7, with 9 bases fitting TRBD1. J lost 4 bases, V lost 6 bases, and 13 bases had no gene match. The CDR3 is made up of 16 amino acids. The CDR3 DNA follows: TGTGCCAGCAGCTCAGATACAGGGGGCGCATCGTACGAGCAGTACTTC. Translation gives CASSSDTGGASYEQYF.

The chain employs TRBV27 and TRBJ1-1; D possibly corresponds to TRBD1 (5 bases). CDR1 is MNHEY, CDR2 SMNVEV, per germline (reference sequence). Trimming took off 3 bases at V and 1 base at J, with 9 bases between the two ends. This CDR3 contains 14 residues. CDR3 sequence: CASSFWGQNTEAFF. CDR3 DNA: TGTGCCAGCAGTTTTTGGGGCCAGAACACTGAAGCTTTCTTT.

This clonotype was seen more than once but under ten times. This chain joins TRBV3-1 and TRBJ2-7, with 8 bases aligning to TRBD2. The CDR3 is 11 amino acids. CDR1 is LGHDT, CDR2 YNNKEL, per germline (reference sequence). Losses at the gene ends were 11 bases for V and 5 bases for J; bases not matched to a gene: 5. This CDR3 reads CAPSGGHEQYV. CDR3 bases: TGTGCCCCGAGCGGGGGCCACGAGCAGTACGTC.